This is a list of T cell receptor beta chains from one sample in a study of T cells in Graves' hyperthyroidism and ophthalmopathy. TCRdb re-analysed the multiplex PCR reads in MiXCR, keeping a single row per CDR3 protein. The sample has approximately 510,000 distinct CDR3 sequences; roughly 20% are singletons. The specimen was blood. The receptors come from a young man with Graves' hyperthyroidism. Each CDR3 is given with its conserved first and last residue. Fields, in order: J gene, V gene, CDR3 protein.

TRBJ1-5 TRBV20-1 CSASAGTGVGSNQPQHF
TRBJ1-2 TRBV4-1 CASSLYGQGKGDGYTF
TRBJ1-1 TRBV3-1 CASTPRTVNTEAFF
TRBJ2-5 TRBV20-1 CSARDGQGGQETQYF
TRBJ1-1 TRBV10-3 CAVHPEIHAEAFF
TRBJ1-2 TRBV11-1 CASSLVPDRKEYGYTF
TRBJ1-1 TRBV27 CASSPGARATEAFF
TRBJ2-2 TRBV20-1 CSARNWDTGELFF
TRBJ2-7 TRBV12-5 CASSGAGRAYEQYF
TRBJ2-5 TRBV12-3/TRBV12-4 CASSLTTGQGQTQYF
TRBJ1-5 TRBV12-3/TRBV12-4 CASSQQLSRPQHF
TRBJ2-5 TRBV20-1 CSVLMGQETQYF
TRBJ1-5 TRBV28 CASSVTGANQPQHF
TRBJ1-5 TRBV4-1 CASSQTGTGGDQPQHF
TRBJ2-7 TRBV6-4 CASSNPTRDRSRYEQYF
TRBJ1-1 TRBV6-1 CASSGTALYTEAFF
TRBJ2-2 TRBV5-4 CASSLGAGLNTGELFF
TRBJ1-2 TRBV29-1 CSVEFGIAGYTF
TRBJ2-5 TRBV19 CASSRGRQQTQYF
TRBJ2-5 TRBV7-2 CASSIYFGGLGETQYF
TRBJ2-5 TRBV12-3/TRBV12-4 CASGGMEETQYF
TRBJ1-6 TRBV11-1 CASSLGAQSPLHF
TRBJ1-3 TRBV12-3/TRBV12-4 CASSSLGNTIYF
TRBJ1-3 TRBV19 CASRSTGNTIYF
TRBJ1-2 TRBV28 CASSPGSGTSRYGYTF
TRBJ2-2 TRBV20-1 CSAQRSTNTGELFF
TRBJ1-5 TRBV6-1 CASIQGNSNQSQHF
TRBJ2-7 TRBV28 CASRFGQGEITYEQYF
TRBJ2-7 TRBV6-5 CASSYPGAYEQYF
TRBJ1-1 TRBV27 CASTLRADGDIGLSGAFF
TRBJ2-7 TRBV6-1 CASKIQVYGQYF
TRBJ1-3 TRBV19 CASMGQLSGNTIYF
TRBJ2-2 TRBV11-3 CASSSQGKGIISDTGELFF
TRBJ1-5 TRBV19 CASSKGQGRNQPQHF
TRBJ1-3 TRBV20-1 CSASLARPGNTIYF
TRBJ1-3 TRBV30 CAWRPSLTNTIYF
TRBJ1-1 TRBV12-3/TRBV12-4 CASSLGQRIMNTEAFF
TRBJ2-7 TRBV11-1 CASSFGLAGDAYEQYF
TRBJ2-2 TRBV6-1 CASKALAGDRNTGELFF
TRBJ1-4 TRBV6-5 CASSLMQFSEKLFF
TRBJ1-2 TRBV7-2 CASSLRQIEGYGYTF
TRBJ2-3 TRBV15 CATSRGSQGFLVADTQYF
TRBJ2-7 TRBV5-1 CASSLGQGFINEQYF
TRBJ1-1 TRBV6-1 CASTVVTLNTEAFF